The sample holds many counts of the clone carrying this T cell receptor (beta chain). Unique molecular identifiers were used in preparing the TCRbeta library. TCRdb called the PCR reads again in MiXCR, with one record for every CDR3 protein. The sample shows about 610,000 distinct CDR3 sequences, 10% to 13% of them seen only once. The CDR3 runs to 12 residues. Trimming stripped 3 bases from V and 6 bases from J, with 10 bases between. In germline, CDR1 is DFQATT, CDR2 SNEGSKA (reference sequence). The record originates from a study of T-cell reconstitution after alpha-beta-depleted transplantation in children.

The sequence was obtained from a human donor who donated a stem cell graft to a child with acute myeloid leukemia. The input for sequencing was PBMCs from the stem cell graft donor, taken from the stem cell graft. The rearrangement uses TRBV20-1 and TRBJ2-3, with D maybe TRBD2 (5 bases). The CDR3 protein is CSASGSPDTQYF. The CDR3 DNA sequence: TGCAGTGCTAGTGGGAGTCCGGATACGCAGTATTTT.